The 27 T cell receptor beta chains reported below all come from one sample, sequenced in a study of cytomegalovirus exposure and HLA in healthy donors. PCR was performed using 60 Vbeta and 13 Jbeta primers. Only in-frame clones appear in the TCRdb table, and some are missing; sequencing was by immunoSEQ multiplex PCR. The sample lists roughly 130,000 clones; approximately 80% were seen once. Sample: PBMCs. The receptors shown here come from a man in his forties or fifties in good health and CMV-seronegative.

Comment on this clone: The germline gene is not matched at one end of the junction; a read error may be the cause. V usage is TRBV28 and J usage is TRBJ2-3; TRBD1 is a possible D gene (5 bases). Per germline, CDR1 MDHEN and CDR2 SYDVKM. This CDR3 has 17 amino acids. The CDR3 reads CASSSPPRLASTDTRYF. CDR3 DNA: TGTGCCAGCAGTTCACCCCCAAGACTGGCGTCGACAGATACGCGGTATTTT.

The V and J genes are TRBV28 and TRBJ2-5; D is perhaps TRBD1 (6 bases). The J call may be faulty, since TRBJ2-7 better matches the DNA end. The CDR3 has 14 amino acids. Germline loops: CDR1 MDHEN, CDR2 SYDVKM. CDR3 bases: TGTGCCAGCAGTGAAATAGACAGGTTCGGCGAGCAGTACTTC. Translated: CASSEIDRFGEQYF.

The chain couples TRBV19 to TRBJ1-6, with 12 nucleotides matching TRBD1. Germline CDR1 is LNHDA and CDR2 is SQIVND (reference sequence). The CDR3 sequence is 15 residues long. The trim removed 4 bases at V and 12 bases at J, leaving 7 bases unmatched. CDR3 sequence: CASSTGTGGRGPLHF. CDR3 bases: TGTGCCAGTAGTACCGGGACAGGGGGCCGGGGACCCCTCCACTTT.

V is TRBV30 and J is TRBJ1-6; D possibly corresponds to TRBD1 (6 bases). The CDR3 loop spans 15 amino acids. Trimming took 3 bases from V and 7 from J, leaving 16 bases between them. Germline values: CDR1 GTSNPN, CDR2 SVGIG (reference sequence). The CDR3 reads CAWRGIQGSNSPLHF. The CDR3 region has the DNA TGTGCCTGGAGGGGAATACAGGGTTCCAATTCACCCCTCCACTTT.

CDR3 region: CASGGLGGGEQFF. Written as DNA, the CDR3 is TGCGCCAGCGGCGGCCTAGGGGGAGGGGAGCAGTTCTTC. This sequence joins TRBV10-2 and TRBJ2-1; a weak D match, TRBD2 (7 bases). The CDR3 has 13 residues. The germline CDR1 and CDR2 sequences are WSHSY and SAAADI. The germline V and J ends were trimmed by 8 bases and 10 bases, with 18 bases remaining between them.

The chain couples TRBV18 to TRBJ1-6; D not resolved. Germline CDR1 KGHSH, CDR2 LQKENI. CDR3 length: 14 residues. The V and J ends lost 2 bases and 9 bases respectively, with 11 bases between them. As DNA, the CDR3 is TGTGCCAGCTCACCAGATAGCACGGTTTCACCCCTCCACTTT. Translating it yields CASSPDSTVSPLHF.

This sequence joins TRBV7-3 and TRBJ2-3, with 9 bases aligning to TRBD2. The V gene's germline CDR1 is SGHTA and CDR2 FQGTGA. V was pared by 3 bases and J by 6 bases, with 7 bases of the junction left unmatched. There are 15 residues in the CDR3. CDR3 sequence reads: CASSLSGGTSDTQYF. CDR3 sequence (DNA): TGTGCCAGCAGCTTGAGCGGGGGGACCTCTGATACGCAGTATTTT.

This clone was seen only a few times. This chain uses TRBV30 with TRBJ1-4; D gene unclear. Germline V gene lookup returns CDR1 GTSNPN and CDR2 SVGIG (reference sequence). This CDR3 contains 12 residues. Trimming left V 2 bases short and J 1 base short, with 2 bases between. The CDR3 reads CAWSRTNEKLFF. CDR3 in DNA: TGTGCCTGGAGTCGAACTAATGAAAAACTGTTTTTT.

This clone has just one count. This chain links TRBV29-1 with TRBJ2-7, with 9 bases that match TRBD1. The germline gives CDR1 SQVTM, CDR2 ANQGSEA. CDR3 length equals 15 residues. Trimming cost V 6 bases and J 6 bases; bases outside gene matches: 15. The CDR3: CSVSPGQGYPAEQYF. The CDR3 DNA follows: TGCAGCGTGTCCCCGGGACAGGGATACCCTGCCGAGCAGTACTTC.

This chain joins TRBV6-5 and TRBJ2-7, with D perhaps TRBD2 (6 bases). CDR1 and CDR2 (germline): MNHEY, SVGAGI. The CDR3 is 15 residues long. V gave up 6 bases and J gave up 0 bases, with 15 bases separating them. CDR3 DNA sequence: TGTGCCAGCAGGTCCGACGGGAGTAGCTCCTACGAGCAGTACTTC. Amino acids: CASRSDGSSSYEQYF.

The genes are TRBV19 and TRBJ2-1, with 11 bases fitting TRBD2. J was trimmed by 5 bases and V by 2 bases; bases with no gene match: 2. This CDR3 spans 15 amino acids. Germline CDR1 is LNHDA and CDR2 is SQIVND (reference sequence). CDR3 sequence reads: CASSITSGGNNEQFF. The CDR3 DNA reads TGTGCCAGTAGTATAACTAGCGGGGGAAACAATGAGCAGTTCTTC.

This sequence joins TRBV7-9 and TRBJ2-1; D gene unclear. V shed 9 bases and J shed 5 bases, with 11 bases lying between them. Germline V CDR1 and CDR2: SEHNR, FQNEAQ (reference sequence). The CDR3 is made up of 12 amino acids. The DNA for the CDR3 is TGTGCCAGTATCGGCGGAGACAATGAGCAGTTCTTC. This encodes CASIGGDNEQFF. Filled out from reference TRBV7-9 and TRBJ2-1, the complete variable domain reads DTGVSQNPRHKITKRGQNVTFRCDPISEHNRLYWYRQTLGQGPEFLTYFQNEAQLEKSRLLSDRFSAERPKGSFSTLEIQRTEQGDSAMYLCASIGGDNEQFFGPGTRLTVL.

As DNA, the CDR3 is TGTGCCACCAGGACAGGGGGTAAAGAGACCCAGTACTTC. The encoded protein is CATRTGGKETQYF. The chain carries TRBV27 and TRBJ2-5, with 10 bases fitting TRBD1. Unmatched junction bases numbered 5, after V lost 10 bases and J lost 3 bases. The CDR3 runs 13 residues. Germline V CDR1 and CDR2: MNHEY, SMNVEV (reference sequence).

This clone has more than one count but fewer than ten. The genes are TRBV6-5 and TRBJ1-1, with D possibly being TRBD1 (6 bases). Per germline, CDR1 MNHEY and CDR2 SVGAGI. V lost 8 bases and J lost 6, with 16 bases in between. This CDR3 is 13 amino acids long. In DNA, the CDR3 is TGTGCCAGCGGGGGCCAGGGCAGGCCTGAAGCTTTCTTT. Its protein is CASGGQGRPEAFF.

The chain carries TRBV5-6 and TRBJ2-7; 10 nucleotides align to TRBD2. V lost 3 bases, J lost 0 bases, and 3 bases stayed unmatched. The germline gives CDR1 SGHDT, CDR2 YYEEEE. CDR3 size: 15 residues. The CDR3 loop is CASSSLAGASYEQYF. The CDR3, as DNA: TGTGCCAGCAGCTCTCTAGCGGGGGCCTCCTACGAGCAGTACTTC. Variable domain in full (rest from reference TRBV5-6 and TRBJ2-7): DAGVTQSPTHLIKTRGQQVTLRCSPKSGHDTVSWYQQALGQGPQFIFQYYEEEERQRGNFPDRFSGHQFPNYSSELNVNALLLGDSALYLCASSSLAGASYEQYFGPGTRLTVT.

The CDR3 protein is CASSSGGGGKNIQYF. CDR3 bases: TGTGCCAGCAGCTCCGGGGGGGGAGGCAAAAACATTCAGTACTTC. V gene TRBV7-2 combines with J gene TRBJ2-4; 8 bases match TRBD2. Germline V gene sequence: CDR1 SGHTA, CDR2 FQGNSA. This CDR3 comprises 15 residues. The V segment lost 4 bases and the J segment 3 bases; nucleotides outside the gene matches: 5. Looking up the rest from reference TRBV7-2 and TRBJ2-4 gives the full variable domain: GAGVSQSPSNKVTEKGKDVELRCDPISGHTALYWYRQSLGQGLEFLIYFQGNSAPDKSGLPSDRFSAERTGGSVSTLTIQRTQQEDSAVYLCASSSGGGGKNIQYFGAGTRLSVL.

For this clone: A read error may account for a junction end that differs from germline. The chain couples TRBV7-9 to TRBJ2-7; 8 bases agree with TRBD1. This CDR3 contains 16 residues. The germline CDR1 and CDR2 sequences are SEHNR and FQNEAQ (reference sequence). Here the CDR3 DNA reads TGTTCCAGCAGCTCGCTCGGAGGACAGGGAGGCTACGAGCAGTACTTC. Its translation: CSSSSLGGQGGYEQYF.

The rearrangement joins TRBV29-1 to TRBJ1-1, with D perhaps TRBD1 (5 bases). Trimming removed 4 bases at V and 1 base at J, with 13 bases between. This CDR3 comprises 14 residues. The germline V gene has CDR1 SQVTM and CDR2 ANQGSEA. The CDR3: CSVVGGYGNTEAFF. CDR3 DNA sequence: TGCAGCGTTGTGGGGGGTTACGGGAACACTGAAGCTTTCTTT.

The rearrangement joins TRBV7-9 to TRBJ1-5; D is unclear. This CDR3 region has 12 residues. CDR1 is SEHNR, CDR2 FQNEAQ, per germline (reference sequence). V was trimmed by 6 bases and J by 10 bases, leaving 13 bases between them. As DNA, the CDR3 is TGTGCCAGCAGTTCACTGGGAGGACCCCAGCATTTT. This encodes CASSSLGGPQHF.

The rearrangement links TRBV10-3 to TRBJ1-1; D is undetermined. The CDR3 consists of 15 residues. CDR1 is ENHRY, CDR2 SYGVKD, per germline. V was trimmed by 3 bases and J by 0 bases, leaving 11 bases between them. As DNA, the CDR3 is TGTGCCATCAGTGATCGGCGGGTCATGAACACTGAAGCTTTCTTT. It yields the protein CAISDRRVMNTEAFF.

This sequence joins TRBV4-2 and TRBJ2-7; 14 bases fit TRBD2. The CDR3 contains 15 residues. Germline V CDR1 and CDR2: LGHNA, YNFKEQ. The trim removed 5 bases at V and 6 bases at J, leaving 6 bases unmatched. The CDR3 sequence is CASSSRTSGGSEQYF. CDR3 DNA sequence: TGTGCCAGCAGCTCCCGGACTAGCGGGGGGTCCGAGCAGTACTTC.

This chain joins TRBV7-9 and TRBJ2-5; weak D call: TRBD2 (6 bases). The germline V gene encodes CDR1 SEHNR and CDR2 FQNEAQ (reference sequence). The CDR3 is made up of 15 amino acids. V was pared by 5 bases and J by 2 bases, with 15 bases between. The CDR3 coding sequence is TGTGCCAGCAGCACACCCAGCGGAGGGCAAGAGACCCAGTACTTC. Translation gives CASSTPSGGQETQYF. The variable domain in full, with the rest retrieved from reference TRBV7-9 and TRBJ2-5, is DTGVSQNPRHKITKRGQNVTFRCDPISEHNRLYWYRQTLGQGPEFLTYFQNEAQLEKSRLLSDRFSAERPKGSFSTLEIQRTEQGDSAMYLCASSTPSGGQETQYFGPGTRLLVL.

The chain carries TRBV6-5 and TRBJ2-7; tentative D call: TRBD2 (6 bases). V was shortened by 2 bases and J by 3 bases, with 11 bases between the two germline ends. This CDR3 has 14 residues. Germline V gives CDR1 MNHEY, CDR2 SVGAGI. CDR3 bases: TGTGCCAGCAGTTACGGCGGGGCTAGCTACGAGCAGTACTTC. Translating it yields CASSYGGASYEQYF.

The chain has TRBV6-5 and TRBJ2-2; D gene ambiguous. V was trimmed by 9 bases and J by 4 bases, leaving 15 bases between them. This CDR3 contains 14 residues. Germline values: CDR1 MNHEY, CDR2 SVGAGI. CDR3 amino acids: CASGARSVTGELFF. The CDR3 nucleotides read TGTGCCAGTGGTGCCCGGAGCGTCACCGGGGAGCTGTTTTTT.

This CDR3 reads CAISDPRQATYSNQPQHF. CDR3 sequence (DNA): TGTGCCATCAGCGATCCCAGACAGGCAACTTATAGCAATCAGCCCCAGCATTTT. The genes are TRBV10-3 and TRBJ1-5; D perhaps matches TRBD1 (6 bases). The germline V gene encodes CDR1 ENHRY and CDR2 SYGVKD. V lost 6 bases to trimming and J lost 0 bases, with 21 bases between them. The CDR3 extends over 18 amino acids.

The genes are TRBV25-1 and TRBJ2-5, with TRBD1 as a possible D gene (6 bases). The V end lost 3 bases, the J end lost 2 bases, and 13 bases lay between the germline ends. Germline loops: CDR1 MGHDK, CDR2 SYGVNS. The length of the CDR3 is 15 residues. CDR3 DNA sequence: TGTGCCAGCAGTGACGGGAACAGGGCACAAGAGACCCAGTACTTC. Its translation is CASSDGNRAQETQYF. The full variable domain, with the rest looked up from reference TRBV25-1 and TRBJ2-5, is EADIYQTPRYLVIGTGKKITLECSQTMGHDKMYWYQQDPGMELHLIHYSYGVNSTEKGDLSSESTVSRIRTEHFPLTLESARPSHTSQYLCASSDGNRAQETQYFGPGTRLLVL.

This clone came up once. V usage is TRBV4-1 and J usage is TRBJ1-5; 8 bases fit TRBD1. The CDR3 contains 17 residues. Germline V gene sequence: CDR1 MGHRA, CDR2 YSYEKL. V shed 2 bases, J shed 2 bases, and the junction held 8 bases outside the gene matches. In DNA form, the CDR3 reads TGCGCCAGCAGCCAAAACAGGGGGAGTTATGGCAATCAGCCCCAGCATTTT. Encoded protein: CASSQNRGSYGNQPQHF.